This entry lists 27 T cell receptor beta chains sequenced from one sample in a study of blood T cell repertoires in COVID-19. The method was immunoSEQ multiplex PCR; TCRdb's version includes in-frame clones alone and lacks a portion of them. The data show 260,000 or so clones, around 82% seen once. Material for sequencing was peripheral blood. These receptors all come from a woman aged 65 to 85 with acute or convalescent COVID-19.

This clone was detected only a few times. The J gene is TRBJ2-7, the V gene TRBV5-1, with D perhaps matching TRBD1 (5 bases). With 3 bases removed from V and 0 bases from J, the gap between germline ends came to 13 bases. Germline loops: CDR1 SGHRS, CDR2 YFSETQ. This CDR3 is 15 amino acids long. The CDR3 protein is CASSSDTRSSYEQYF. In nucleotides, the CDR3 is TGCGCCAGCAGCTCGGACACAAGAAGCTCCTACGAGCAGTACTTC.

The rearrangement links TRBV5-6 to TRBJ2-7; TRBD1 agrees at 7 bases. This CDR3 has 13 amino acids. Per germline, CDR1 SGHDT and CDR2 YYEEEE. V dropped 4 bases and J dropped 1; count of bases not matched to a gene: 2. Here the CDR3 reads CASSMGQSYEQYF. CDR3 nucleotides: TGTGCCAGCAGCATGGGACAGTCCTACGAGCAGTACTTC.

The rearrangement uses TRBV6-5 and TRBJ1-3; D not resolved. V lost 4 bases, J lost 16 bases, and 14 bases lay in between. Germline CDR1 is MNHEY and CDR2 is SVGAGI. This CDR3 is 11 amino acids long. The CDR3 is CASSSGYVVYF. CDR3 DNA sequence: TGTGCCAGCAGTTCAGGTTACGTCGTGTATTTT.

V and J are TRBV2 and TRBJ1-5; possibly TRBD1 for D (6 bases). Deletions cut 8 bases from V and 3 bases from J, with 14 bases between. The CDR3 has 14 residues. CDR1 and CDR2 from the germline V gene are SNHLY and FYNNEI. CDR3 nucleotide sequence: TGTGCCAGCGAGAGGGACAAAGTCAATCAGCCCCAGCATTTT. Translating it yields CASERDKVNQPQHF.

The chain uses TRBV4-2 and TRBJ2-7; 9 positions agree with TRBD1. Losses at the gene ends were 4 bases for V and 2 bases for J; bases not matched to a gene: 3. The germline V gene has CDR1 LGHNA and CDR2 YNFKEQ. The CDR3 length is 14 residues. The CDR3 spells CASSPRDRAYEQYF. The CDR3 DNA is TGTGCCAGCAGCCCCCGGGACAGGGCCTACGAGCAGTACTTC.

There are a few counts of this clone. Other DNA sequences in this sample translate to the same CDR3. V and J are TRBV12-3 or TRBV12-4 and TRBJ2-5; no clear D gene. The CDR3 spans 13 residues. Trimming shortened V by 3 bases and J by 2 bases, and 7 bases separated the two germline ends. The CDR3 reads CASSLSPQETQYF. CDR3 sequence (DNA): TGTGCCAGCAGTTTGTCTCCGCAAGAGACCCAGTACTTC.

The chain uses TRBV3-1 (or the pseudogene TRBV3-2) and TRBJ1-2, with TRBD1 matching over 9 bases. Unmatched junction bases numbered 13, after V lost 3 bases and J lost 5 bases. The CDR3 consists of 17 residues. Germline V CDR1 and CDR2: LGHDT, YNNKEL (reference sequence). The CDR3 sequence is CASSQPAAGQGRYGYTF. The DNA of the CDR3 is TGTGCCAGCAGCCAGCCCGCCGCAGGACAGGGGAGGTATGGCTACACCTTC.

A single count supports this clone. The CDR3 coding sequence is TGTGCCACCAGTGATTTAGTAGTGAGGGGGCCTACCTCCTACGAGCAGTACTTC. Its translation is CATSDLVVRGPTSYEQYF. The rearrangement links TRBV24-1 to TRBJ2-7; 7 bases are shared with TRBD1. Trimming took 1 base from V and 0 from J; bases not matched to a gene: 11. Germline assignment: CDR1 KGHDR and CDR2 SFDVKD. This CDR3 comprises 18 residues.

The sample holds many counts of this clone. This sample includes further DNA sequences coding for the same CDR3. DNA of the CDR3: TGTGCCAGCAGCTCAGACACCGGGGAGCTGTTTTTT. Encoded protein: CASSSDTGELFF. The chain joins TRBV7-2 to TRBJ2-2; no clear D gene. The CDR3 is 12 amino acids. Per germline, CDR1 SGHTA and CDR2 FQGNSA. Trimming stripped 4 bases from V and 3 bases from J, with 3 bases between.

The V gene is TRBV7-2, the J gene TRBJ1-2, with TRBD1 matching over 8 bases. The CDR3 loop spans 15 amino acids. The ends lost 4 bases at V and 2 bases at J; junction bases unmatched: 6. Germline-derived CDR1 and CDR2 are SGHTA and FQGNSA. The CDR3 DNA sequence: TGTGCCAGCAGCTCCGGACAGGGAGGGAACTATGGCTACACCTTC. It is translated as CASSSGQGGNYGYTF. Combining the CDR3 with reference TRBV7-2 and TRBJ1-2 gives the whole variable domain GAGVSQSPSNKVTEKGKDVELRCDPISGHTALYWYRQSLGQGLEFLIYFQGNSAPDKSGLPSDRFSAERTGGSVSTLTIQRTQQEDSAVYLCASSSGQGGNYGYTFGSGTRLTVV.

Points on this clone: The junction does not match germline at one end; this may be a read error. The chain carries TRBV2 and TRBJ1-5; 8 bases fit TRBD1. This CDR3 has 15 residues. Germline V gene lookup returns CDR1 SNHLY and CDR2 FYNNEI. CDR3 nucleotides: TGTGCCAGTAGTGCGGTGGACAGGGCGAGTCAGCCCCAGCATTTT. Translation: CASSAVDRASQPQHF.

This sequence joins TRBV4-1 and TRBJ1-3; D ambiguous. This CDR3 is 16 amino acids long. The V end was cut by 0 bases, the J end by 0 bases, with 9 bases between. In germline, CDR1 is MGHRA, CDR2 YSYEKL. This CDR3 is CASSQEVQFSGNTIYF. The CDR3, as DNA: TGCGCCAGCAGCCAAGAGGTGCAGTTCTCTGGAAACACCATATATTTT.

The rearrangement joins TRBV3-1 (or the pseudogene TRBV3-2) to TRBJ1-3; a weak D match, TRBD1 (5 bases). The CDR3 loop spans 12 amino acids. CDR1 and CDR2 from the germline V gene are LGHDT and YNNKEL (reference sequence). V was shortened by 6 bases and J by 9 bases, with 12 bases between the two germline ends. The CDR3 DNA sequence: TGTGCCAGCAGTCCGACAGACGCCACCATATATTTT. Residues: CASSPTDATIYF.

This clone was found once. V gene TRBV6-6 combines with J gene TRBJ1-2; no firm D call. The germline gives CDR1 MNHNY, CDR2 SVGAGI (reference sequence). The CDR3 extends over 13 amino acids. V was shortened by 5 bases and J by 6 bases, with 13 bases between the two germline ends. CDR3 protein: CASSPWRRDGYTF. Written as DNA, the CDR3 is TGTGCCAGCAGTCCCTGGAGAAGAGATGGCTACACCTTC.

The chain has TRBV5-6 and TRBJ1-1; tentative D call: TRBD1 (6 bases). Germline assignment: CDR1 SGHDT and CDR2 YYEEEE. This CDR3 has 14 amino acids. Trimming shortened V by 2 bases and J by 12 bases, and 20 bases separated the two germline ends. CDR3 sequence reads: CASSFRGQNTETFF. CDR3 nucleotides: TGTGCCAGCAGCTTCCGCGGACAGAACACTGAGACTTTCTTT.

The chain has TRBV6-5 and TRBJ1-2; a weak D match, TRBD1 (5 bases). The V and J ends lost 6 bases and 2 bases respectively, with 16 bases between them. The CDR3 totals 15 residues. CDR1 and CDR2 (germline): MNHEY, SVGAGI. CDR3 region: CASSLQENPNYGYTF. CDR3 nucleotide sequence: TGTGCCAGCAGCCTACAGGAAAATCCCAACTATGGCTACACCTTC.

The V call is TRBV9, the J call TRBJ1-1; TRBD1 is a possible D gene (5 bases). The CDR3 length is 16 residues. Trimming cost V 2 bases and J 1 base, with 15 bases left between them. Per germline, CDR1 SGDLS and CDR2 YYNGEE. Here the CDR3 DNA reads TGTGCCAGCAGCGTTTCCTCAGGACAACAGAACACTGAAGCTTTCTTT. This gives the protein CASSVSSGQQNTEAFF. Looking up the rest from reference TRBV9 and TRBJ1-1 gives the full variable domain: DSGVTQTPKHLITATGQRVTLRCSPRSGDLSVYWYQQSLDQGLQFLIQYYNGEERAKGNILERFSAQQFPDLHSELNLSSLELGDSALYFCASSVSSGQQNTEAFFGQGTRLTVV.

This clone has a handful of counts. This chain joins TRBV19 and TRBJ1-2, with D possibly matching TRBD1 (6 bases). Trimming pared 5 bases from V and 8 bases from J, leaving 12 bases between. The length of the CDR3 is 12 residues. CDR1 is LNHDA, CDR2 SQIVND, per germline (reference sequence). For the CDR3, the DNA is TGTGCCAGTAGTCCACAGGGAGGGGGCTACACCTTC. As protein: CASSPQGGGYTF.

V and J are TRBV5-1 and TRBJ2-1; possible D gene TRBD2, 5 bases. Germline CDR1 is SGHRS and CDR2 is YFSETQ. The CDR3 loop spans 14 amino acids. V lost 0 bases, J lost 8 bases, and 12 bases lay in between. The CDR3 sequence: CASSLVSGNDEQFF. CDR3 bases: TGCGCCAGCAGCTTGGTTTCGGGGAACGATGAGCAGTTCTTC.

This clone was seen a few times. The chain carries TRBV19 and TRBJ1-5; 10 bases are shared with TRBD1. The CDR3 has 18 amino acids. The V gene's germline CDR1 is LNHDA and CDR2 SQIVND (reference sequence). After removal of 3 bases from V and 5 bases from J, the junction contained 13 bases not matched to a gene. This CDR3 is CASSMSPRDRGNYQPQHF. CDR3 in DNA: TGTGCCAGTAGTATGAGTCCCCGGGACAGGGGCAATTATCAGCCCCAGCATTTT. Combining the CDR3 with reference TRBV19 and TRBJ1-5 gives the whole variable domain DGGITQSPKYLFRKEGQNVTLSCEQNLNHDAMYWYRQDPGQGLRLIYYSQIVNDFQKGDIAEGYSVSREKKESFPLTVTSAQKNPTAFYLCASSMSPRDRGNYQPQHFGDGTRLSIL.

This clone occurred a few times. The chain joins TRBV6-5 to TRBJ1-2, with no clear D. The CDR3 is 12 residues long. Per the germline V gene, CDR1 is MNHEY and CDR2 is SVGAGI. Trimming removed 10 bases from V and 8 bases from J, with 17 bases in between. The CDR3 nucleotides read TGTGCCACCCGACACCCGGAAAGCGGCTACACCTTC. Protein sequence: CATRHPESGYTF.

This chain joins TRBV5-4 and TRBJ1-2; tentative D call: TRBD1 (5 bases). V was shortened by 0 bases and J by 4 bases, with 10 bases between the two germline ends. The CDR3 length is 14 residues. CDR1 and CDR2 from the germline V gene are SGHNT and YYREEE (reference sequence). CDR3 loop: CASSLVGAAYGYTF. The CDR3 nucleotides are TGTGCCAGCAGCTTGGTTGGGGCCGCCTATGGCTACACCTTC.

The CDR3 region has the DNA TGCGCCAGCAGCCAAGTCCGTAGCGGGGGGGCATCGGGAGAGCAGTACTTC. It encodes CASSQVRSGGASGEQYF. The chain is built from TRBV4-3 and TRBJ2-7, with TRBD2 identical over 11 bases. The CDR3 contains 17 residues. Germline V lookup: CDR1 LGHNA, CDR2 YSLEER. The V segment lost 1 base and the J segment 7 bases; nucleotides outside the gene matches: 12.

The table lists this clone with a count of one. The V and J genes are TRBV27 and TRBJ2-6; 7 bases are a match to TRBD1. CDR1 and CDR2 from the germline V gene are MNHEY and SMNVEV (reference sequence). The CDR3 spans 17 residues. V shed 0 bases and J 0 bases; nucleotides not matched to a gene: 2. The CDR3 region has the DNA TGTGCCAGCAGTTTATCACAGGGGAGCTCTGGGGCCAACGTCCTGACTTTC. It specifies CASSLSQGSSGANVLTF.

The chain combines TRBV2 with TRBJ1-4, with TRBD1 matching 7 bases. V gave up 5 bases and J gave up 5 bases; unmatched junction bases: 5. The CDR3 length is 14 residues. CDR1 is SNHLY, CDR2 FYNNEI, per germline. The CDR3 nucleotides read TGTGCCAGCAGTAAGGGGGCGTTGAATGAAAAACTGTTTTTT. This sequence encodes CASSKGALNEKLFF.

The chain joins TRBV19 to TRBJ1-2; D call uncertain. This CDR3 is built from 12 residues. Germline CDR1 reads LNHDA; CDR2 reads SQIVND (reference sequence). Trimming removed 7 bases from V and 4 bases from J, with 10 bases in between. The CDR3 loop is CASNQISYGYTF. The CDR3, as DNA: TGTGCCAGTAATCAAATTTCCTATGGCTACACCTTC.

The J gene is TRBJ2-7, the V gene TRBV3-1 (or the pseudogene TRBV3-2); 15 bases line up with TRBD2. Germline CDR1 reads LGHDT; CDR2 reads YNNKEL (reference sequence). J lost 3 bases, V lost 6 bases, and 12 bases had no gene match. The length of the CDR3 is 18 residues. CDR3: CASSPGLAGGGRGYEQYF. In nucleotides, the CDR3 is TGTGCCAGCAGTCCGGGACTAGCGGGGGGTGGACGGGGCTACGAGCAGTACTTC.